These T cell receptor beta chains were read from a single sample in a study of blood T cell repertoires in COVID-19. Produced via immunoSEQ multiplex PCR; TCRdb's table is partial and in-frame only. The table has 200,000 to 250,000 clones, about 85% seen once. Sequencing was done on a sample of peripheral blood. Receptor source: a woman under 30 who had recovered from COVID-19. Both conserved end residues are part of each CDR3. The D gene is left open where the match is weak. Expanded clones are given a class, and other clones once, few, many or no size at all.

clone_size	v_call	d_call	j_call	cdr3_aa	cdr3_nt
NA	TRBV9	NA	TRBJ1-2	CASSVRVTGHYGYTF	TGTGCCAGCAGCGTAAGGGTAACAGGGCACTATGGCTACACCTTC
NA	TRBV27	TRBD2	TRBJ2-1	CASSSNGAGLGNEQFF	TGTGCCAGCAGTTCCAATGGTGCGGGACTAGGCAATGAGCAGTTCTTC
NA	TRBV18	NA	TRBJ2-7	CASSLGSGYSYEQYF	TGTGCCAGCTCACTTGGGAGCGGCTACTCCTACGAGCAGTACTTC
NA	TRBV5-4	TRBD1	TRBJ1-2	CASSFPGTGVNGYTF	TGTGCCAGCAGCTTCCCCGGGACAGGGGTGAATGGCTACACCTTC
NA	TRBV19	NA	TRBJ2-1	CASSMNLGVGNEQFF	TGTGCCAGTAGTATGAACTTGGGAGTAGGTAATGAGCAGTTCTTC
NA	TRBV7-2	TRBD2	TRBJ2-1	CASSLTGTTYNEQFF	TGTGCCAGCAGCTTGACCGGGACTACTTACAATGAGCAGTTCTTC
NA	TRBV19	TRBD1	TRBJ2-7	CASSRDRGIEQYF	TGTGCCAGTAGCCGGGACAGGGGGATCGAGCAGTACTTC
NA	TRBV25-1	TRBD1	TRBJ1-5	CASSENPTGGSSNQPQHF	TGTGCCAGCAGTGAAAACCCCACAGGGGGCTCAAGCAATCAGCCCCAGCATTTT
NA	TRBV9	NA	TRBJ2-1	CASSVGDSVGDEQFF	TGTGCCAGCAGCGTAGGCGATAGCGTAGGCGATGAGCAGTTCTTC
NA	TRBV5-1	NA	TRBJ1-1	CASSLDRETAEAFF	TGCGCCAGCAGCTTGGACAGGGAAACCGCTGAAGCTTTCTTT
NA	TRBV25-1	NA	TRBJ1-5	CASSEPTEDDSNQPQHF	TGTGCCAGCAGTGAACCGACAGAAGATGATAGCAATCAGCCCCAGCATTTT
NA	TRBV30	NA	TRBJ2-5	CAYTGLETQYF	TGTGCCTATACAGGTTTAGAGACCCAGTACTTC
NA	TRBV19	NA	TRBJ2-1	CASSPIAAYNEQFF	TGTGCCAGTAGTCCTATAGCAGCATACAATGAGCAGTTCTTC
NA	TRBV6-1	NA	TRBJ1-2	CASSEALRGVCTF	TGTGCCAGCAGTGAAGCGCTTCGGGGGGTATGCACCTTC
NA	TRBV4-3	TRBD2	TRBJ2-7	CASSQDPGLAGYEQYF	TGCGCCAGCAGCCAAGATCCGGGACTAGCGGGATACGAGCAGTACTTC
NA	TRBV28	TRBD1	TRBJ1-2	CASSEQGPYGYTF	TGTGCCAGCAGTGAACAGGGGCCATATGGCTACACCTTC
NA	TRBV6-2/TRBV6-3	NA	TRBJ2-7	CASSLQRLPSYEQYF	TGTGCCAGCAGCCTCCAGAGGCTCCCTTCCTACGAGCAGTACTTC
NA	TRBV11-3	NA	TRBJ2-3	CASSLSPSGADTQYF	TGTGCCAGCAGCTTAAGCCCCAGTGGAGCGGATACGCAGTATTTT
NA	TRBV9	NA	TRBJ2-3	CASSVVGRWADTQYF	TGTGCCAGCAGCGTAGTAGGGAGGTGGGCAGATACGCAGTATTTT
NA	TRBV2	NA	TRBJ1-5	CASSGERLGNQPQHF	TGTGCCAGCAGTGGCGAAAGACTCGGCAATCAGCCCCAGCATTTT
NA	TRBV28	NA	TRBJ1-2	CASSFDYGYTF	TGTGCCAGCAGTTTCGACTATGGCTACACCTTC
NA	TRBV15	NA	TRBJ2-7	CATSTRGAVEQYF	TGTGCCACCAGCACCCGAGGAGCAGTGGAGCAGTACTTC
NA	TRBV5-4	NA	TRBJ1-1	CASSLGAYQGLGTEAFF	TGTGCCAGCAGCTTGGGGGCATATCAGGGCTTGGGTACTGAAGCTTTCTTT
few	TRBV2	TRBD2	TRBJ2-1	CASRGSGRGNNEQFF	TGTGCCAGCAGGGGAAGCGGGAGGGGGAACAATGAGCAGTTCTTC
once	TRBV9	NA	TRBJ2-2	CASSPRQASTGELFF	TGTGCCAGCAGCCCTAGACAGGCCTCCACCGGGGAGCTGTTTTTT
few	TRBV27	TRBD2	TRBJ2-3	CASSQGRDSRRTDTQYF	TGTGCCAGCAGTCAAGGGAGGGATTCGCGCCGCACAGATACGCAGTATTTT
once	TRBV6-5	NA	TRBJ1-5	CASSYVPQDQPQHF	TGTGCCAGCAGTTACGTGCCCCAGGATCAGCCCCAGCATTTT
NA	TRBV2	NA	TRBJ2-2	CASSEVAGNTGELFF	TGTGCCAGCAGTGAAGTGGCGGGAAACACCGGGGAGCTGTTTTTT
NA	TRBV6-1	NA	TRBJ2-1	CASSDPQAGKDEQFF	TGTGCCAGCAGTGACCCCCAGGCCGGGAAGGATGAGCAGTTCTTC
once	TRBV7-2	TRBD1	TRBJ1-6	CASSSDRVFSPLHF	TGTGCCAGCAGCTCGGACAGGGTGTTTTCACCCCTCCACTTT
NA	TRBV19	TRBD1	TRBJ2-6	CASSAGDRDSGANVLTF	TGTGCCAGTAGTGCCGGGGACAGAGACTCTGGGGCCAACGTCCTGACTTTC
NA	TRBV7-9	NA	TRBJ1-1	CASSLEEWGGAEAFF	TGTGCCAGCAGCTTAGAAGAGTGGGGAGGCGCTGAAGCTTTCTTT
once	TRBV27	TRBD1	TRBJ1-1	CASSYQDRGTEAFF	TGTGCCAGCAGTTATCAGGACAGGGGAACTGAAGCTTTCTTT
NA	TRBV3-1/TRBV3-2	TRBD2	TRBJ2-2	CASSQGGILAGAWTGELFF	TGTGCCAGCAGCCAAGGTGGGATACTAGCGGGAGCTTGGACCGGGGAGCTGTTTTTT
NA	TRBV24-1	TRBD2	TRBJ2-1	CATSAGSGRADNEQFF	TGTGCCACCAGTGCCGGAAGCGGGAGGGCTGACAATGAGCAGTTCTTC
once	TRBV4-3	TRBD2	TRBJ2-3	CASSRRIAGTTDTQYF	TGCGCCAGCAGCCGCCGGATAGCGGGGACCACAGATACGCAGTATTTT
NA	TRBV7-9	NA	TRBJ2-5	CASSLTAQETQYF	TGTGCCAGCAGCTTAACTGCACAAGAGACCCAGTACTTC
NA	TRBV4-1	NA	TRBJ1-1	CASSQTGQFNTEAFF	TGCGCCAGCAGCCAAACCGGACAGTTTAACACTGAAGCTTTCTTT
NA	TRBV6-5	TRBD1	TRBJ1-2	CASRNDRLRGGYTF	TGTGCCAGCAGAAACGACCGCCTCAGGGGGGGCTACACCTTC
NA	TRBV7-6	NA	TRBJ1-2	CASSLGATTGYTF	TGTGCCAGCAGCTTAGGGGCAACAACTGGCTACACCTTC
NA	TRBV19	NA	TRBJ1-2	CASSTHREIGYTF	TGTGCCAGTAGTACACATCGGGAGATTGGCTACACCTTC
NA	TRBV6-2/TRBV6-3	TRBD1	TRBJ1-1	CASSAPSGTVEAFF	TGTGCCAGCAGTGCACCTTCCGGGACAGTCGAAGCTTTCTTT
once	TRBV9	TRBD1	TRBJ2-3	CASSPHRGRDTQYF	TGTGCCAGCAGCCCGCACAGGGGGCGAGATACGCAGTATTTT
NA	TRBV4-3	TRBD2	TRBJ2-7	CASSQGRLAGGAYEQYF	TGCGCCAGCAGCCAAGGTAGACTAGCGGGAGGTGCCTACGAGCAGTACTTC